The 17 T cell receptor beta chains presented below share a single source sample, sequenced in a study of OX40 agonist ivuxolimab in advanced cancers. The library was obtained by the immunoSEQ multiplex PCR assay. What TCRdb holds here is the immuneACCESS table cut down to in-frame rearrangements. Part of the clones is not present; checked against another copy, under half of the missing clones reflect an unresolved V gene, and the others are unexplained. The sample table shows tens of thousands of clones, and around four fifths are seen once. The top ten constitute 0.9% to 1.2% of the sample. The starting material was CD4+ or CD8+ T cells sorted from blood, obtained in a trial of the OX40 agonist ivuxolimab. The receptors were gathered from an adult with an advanced solid tumor such as melanoma, head and neck, liver or kidney cancer.

This chain links TRBV5-4 with TRBJ2-3; D perhaps matches TRBD2 (6 bases). CDR1 and CDR2 from the germline V gene are SGHNT and YYREEE (reference sequence). The V end was cut by 0 bases, the J end by 2 bases, with 13 bases between. CDR3 length: 16 residues. The CDR3 coding sequence is TGTGCCAGCAGCTTGGATGCGGGGTCGGTCACAGATACGCAGTATTTT. Protein: CASSLDAGSVTDTQYF. Filled out from reference TRBV5-4 and TRBJ2-3, the complete variable domain reads ETGVTQSPTHLIKTRGQQVTLRCSSQSGHNTVSWYQQALGQGPQFIFQYYREEENGRGNFPPRFSGLQFPNYSSELNVNALELDDSALYLCASSLDAGSVTDTQYFGPGTRLTVL.

This clone was observed once. The chain joins TRBV5-1 to TRBJ2-1; no reliable D call. CDR1 and CDR2 (germline): SGHRS, YFSETQ. V dropped 1 base and J dropped 4 bases, with 6 bases sitting between them. The CDR3 totals 13 residues. This chain's CDR3 is CASSLSEYNEQFF. The CDR3 DNA reads TGCGCCAGCAGCTTGAGCGAATACAATGAGCAGTTCTTC. Full variable domain (outside the CDR3, taken from reference TRBV5-1 and TRBJ2-1): KAGVTQTPRYLIKTRGQQVTLSCSPISGHRSVSWYQQTPGQGLQFLFEYFSETQRNKGNFPGRFSGRQFSNSRSEMNVSTLELGDSALYLCASSLSEYNEQFFGPGTRLTVL.

The J gene is TRBJ1-4, the V gene TRBV5-4; 8 bases line up with TRBD1. The germline CDR1 and CDR2 sequences are SGHNT and YYREEE (reference sequence). This CDR3 is built from 14 residues. V lost 4 bases to trimming and J lost 6 bases; unmatched junction nucleotides: 5. The CDR3 spells CASSADRADEKLFF. CDR3 sequence (DNA): TGTGCCAGCAGCGCGGACAGGGCAGATGAAAAACTGTTTTTT.

The V and J genes are TRBV11-2 and TRBJ1-1; possible D gene TRBD1, 6 bases. This CDR3 contains 14 residues. Trimming took 3 bases from V and 3 from J, leaving 11 bases between them. Germline CDR1 SGHAT, CDR2 FQNNGV. Here the CDR3 DNA reads TGTGCCAGCAGCTTGGTACCAGGGGACACTGAAGCTTTCTTT. It codes for CASSLVPGDTEAFF. The variable domain in full, completed from reference TRBV11-2 and TRBJ1-1, reads EAGVAQSPRYKIIEKRQSVAFWCNPISGHATLYWYQQILGQGPKLLIQFQNNGVVDDSQLPKDRFSAERLKGVDSTLKIQPAKLEDSAVYLCASSLVPGDTEAFFGQGTRLTVV.

The count of this clone is one. The chain couples TRBV9 to TRBJ2-5; 7 nucleotides match TRBD1. CDR1 and CDR2 (germline): SGDLS, YYNGEE. The CDR3 is made up of 17 amino acids. Trimming removed 6 bases from V and 2 bases from J; junction bases left unmatched: 16. CDR3 DNA sequence: TGTGCCAGCAACAGCGTAGCTACGAGGGGACAGCAAGAGACCCAGTACTTC. It specifies CASNSVATRGQQETQYF.

The chain combines TRBV7-2 with TRBJ1-2; D ambiguous. Germline V gene data show CDR1 as SGHTA and CDR2 as FQGNSA. V gave up 6 bases and J gave up 7 bases, with 15 bases separating them. The length of the CDR3 is 13 residues. CDR3 coding DNA: TGTGCCAGCAGGCTATCAGAGGGAGGTGGCTACACCTTC. Amino acid sequence: CASRLSEGGGYTF.

The CDR3 protein is CASSRDRGTYEQYF. The CDR3 DNA is TGTGCCAGCAGCCGGGACAGGGGAACCTACGAGCAGTACTTC. The rearrangement links TRBV7-8 to TRBJ2-7; TRBD1 aligns across 10 bases. The CDR3 contains 14 residues. In germline, CDR1 is SGHVS, CDR2 FQNEAQ. The J segment lost 2 bases and the V segment lost 5 bases, leaving 3 bases of the junction unmatched.

The rearrangement links TRBV29-1 to TRBJ2-7; 9 bases align to TRBD2. Looked up from germline, CDR1 is SQVTM and CDR2 is ANQGSEA. V was pared by 1 base and J by 3 bases, with 4 bases of the junction left unmatched. The CDR3 length is 14 residues. As DNA, the CDR3 is TGCAGCGTTGAAGTGCCTAGCGGGGACTACGAGCAGTACTTC. Amino acids: CSVEVPSGDYEQYF.

The chain uses TRBV30 and TRBJ2-5; tentatively, D is TRBD1 (6 bases). Germline values: CDR1 GTSNPN, CDR2 SVGIG (reference sequence). The length of the CDR3 is 14 residues. Trimming removed 1 base at V and 1 base at J, with 10 bases between. CDR3 sequence: CAWSALTGQETQYF. CDR3 nucleotides: TGTGCCTGGAGTGCCCTGACAGGCCAAGAGACCCAGTACTTC.

The CDR3, as DNA: TGTGCCATCAGTGACCTCTGGGGGGCACCCACAGATACGCAGTATTTT. Translation: CAISDLWGAPTDTQYF. The V gene is TRBV10-3, the J gene TRBJ2-3; D possibly matches TRBD1 or TRBD2 (6 bases each). V lost 3 bases and J lost 2, with 15 bases in between. From germline, CDR1 is ENHRY and CDR2 SYGVKD. The CDR3 sequence is 16 residues long.

V and J are TRBV27 and TRBJ1-4, with TRBD1 matching 7 bases. The trim removed 5 bases at V and 2 bases at J, leaving 5 bases unmatched. The CDR3 has 15 amino acids. Germline V gene data show CDR1 as MNHEY and CDR2 as SMNVEV (reference sequence). The CDR3 sequence: CASSPLTGTNEKLFF. CDR3 in DNA: TGTGCCAGCAGTCCCCTGACAGGGACTAATGAAAAACTGTTTTTT.

This chain uses TRBV6-5 with TRBJ1-1; the D gene is possibly TRBD1 (5 bases). Trimming removed 7 bases from V and 0 bases from J, with 9 bases in between. This CDR3 has 13 amino acids. The germline V gene has CDR1 MNHEY and CDR2 SVGAGI. The CDR3 spells CASKRGMNTEAFF. The CDR3, as DNA: TGTGCCAGCAAGCGGGGCATGAACACTGAAGCTTTCTTT.

DNA for the CDR3: TGTGCCAGCAGCCTCCTGGGCGGGGGAGTACAAGAGACCCAGTACTTC. Protein: CASSLLGGGVQETQYF. The chain recombines TRBV7-6 with TRBJ2-5, with 7 nucleotides matching TRBD2. This CDR3 region has 16 residues. From germline, CDR1 is SGHVS and CDR2 FNYEAQ. V lost 5 bases, J lost 2 bases, and 11 bases stayed unmatched.

This clone was counted a single time. The chain has TRBV7-2 and TRBJ2-3; D unclear. The CDR3 has 12 residues. The germline CDR1 and CDR2 sequences are SGHTA and FQGNSA. V was trimmed by 1 base and J by 6 bases, leaving 5 bases between them. The CDR3 loop is CASSLVRDTQYF. CDR3 nucleotide sequence: TGTGCCAGCAGCTTAGTACGCGATACGCAGTATTTT. Full variable domain (remainder filled in from reference TRBV7-2 and TRBJ2-3): GAGVSQSPSNKVTEKGKDVELRCDPISGHTALYWYRQSLGQGLEFLIYFQGNSAPDKSGLPSDRFSAERTGGSVSTLTIQRTQQEDSAVYLCASSLVRDTQYFGPGTRLTVL.

CDR3 in amino acids: CASSLVVRTAACEQYV. The CDR3 DNA reads as TGCGCCAGCAGCTTGGTGGTAAGGACGGCCGCTTGCGAGCAGTACGTC. The V call is TRBV5-1, the J call TRBJ2-7; D gene uncertain. The germline V gene encodes CDR1 SGHRS and CDR2 YFSETQ. V dropped 0 bases and J dropped 6 bases, with 19 bases sitting between them. CDR3 size: 16 residues.

V gene TRBV19 combines with J gene TRBJ1-5, with D possibly matching TRBD1 (6 bases). The CDR3 is 15 residues long. V lost 8 bases, J lost 2 bases, and 16 bases lay in between. CDR1 and CDR2 from the germline V gene are LNHDA and SQIVND (reference sequence). DNA for the CDR3: TGTGCCAGTGCTTACAGGGATGTAGGCAATCAGCCCCAGCATTTT. This encodes CASAYRDVGNQPQHF.

The J gene is TRBJ2-1, the V gene TRBV5-4, with D possibly TRBD1 on 6 matching bases. CDR3 length: 15 amino acids. The V gene lost 4 bases and the J gene lost 7 bases, with 18 bases spanning the gap. Germline V gives CDR1 SGHNT, CDR2 YYREEE (reference sequence). The CDR3 DNA is TGTGCCAGCAGCCCCGATATAACAGGGTGGAATGAGCAGTTCTTC. Encoded protein: CASSPDITGWNEQFF. Variable domain in full (rest from reference TRBV5-4 and TRBJ2-1): ETGVTQSPTHLIKTRGQQVTLRCSSQSGHNTVSWYQQALGQGPQFIFQYYREEENGRGNFPPRFSGLQFPNYSSELNVNALELDDSALYLCASSPDITGWNEQFFGPGTRLTVL.